The clone carrying this T cell receptor beta chain was recorded many times. What it binds is not known. The CDR3 contains 14 residues. Germline assignment: CDR1 LGHDT and CDR2 YNNKEL (reference sequence). V lost 4 bases, J lost 6 bases, and 16 bases lay in between. Synthesis of cDNA was performed by 5'RACE using 10-nucleotide random UMIs. Every sequencing run produced over 190 million TCR-beta sequences, and the sequences from any one run covered 15-18 subjects. TCRdb processed the 5' RACE reads anew with MiXCR; each CDR3 protein has one entry. The table lists some 49,000 distinct CDR3 sequences, about an eighth of them singletons, with 3.5% to 5.5% in the top ten. The data belong to a study of neurological immune-mediated disorders. Notes on the study in general: TCR-beta repertoires seemed private in all groups, with no expanded CDR3 amino acid sequences shared.

Time point noted: longitudinal time-point 2. The origin of this receptor is a male donor with HTLV-1-associated myelopathy (HAM/TSP). The chain carries TRBV3-1 and TRBJ2-7, with D maybe TRBD1 (5 bases). Sequenced: PBMCs. The CDR3 is CASSPLHGRGEQYF. In nucleotides, the CDR3 is TGTGCCAGCAGCCCCCTCCACGGTAGGGGCGAGCAGTACTTC.